These T cell receptor beta chains were read from a single sample in a study of technical replicates of blood from a few donors. The table came from immunoSEQ multiplex PCR; TCRdb's copy has only in-frame clones and leaves some out. This sample carries around 85,000 clones, around 94% of them seen once, and the ten largest clones take about 0.25%. The sample comprised T cells isolated from PBMCs. These TCRs come from a human donor in good health. Both conserved end residues are part of each CDR3. The D gene is left open where the match is weak. The size entry is marked missing in some rows and otherwise reads once, few, many or a size class.

NA,TRBJ2-1,TRBV5-4,NA,TGTGCCAGCAGCTTGGATTCTCGGGACAATGAGCAGTTCTTC,CASSLDSRDNEQFF
NA,TRBJ1-4,TRBV10-1,NA,TGCGCCAGCAGTGATGAGACACAAGATGAAAAACTGTTTTTT,CASSDETQDEKLFF
NA,TRBJ1-2,TRBV19,TRBD1,TGTGCCAGTAGTATAGCTCCGGGACAGGTACCCTATGGCTACACCTTC,CASSIAPGQVPYGYTF
NA,TRBJ2-2,TRBV6-1,NA,TGTGCCACGTACCAGACCGGGGAGCTGTTTTTT,CATYQTGELFF
NA,TRBJ2-7,TRBV7-2,NA,TGTGCCAGCAGCTTACCTAGCTCCTACGAGCAGTACTTC,CASSLPSSYEQYF
NA,TRBJ1-5,TRBV30,TRBD1,TGTGCCTGGAGCGGACAGGGGGATCAGCCCCAGCATTTT,CAWSGQGDQPQHF
NA,TRBJ2-7,TRBV7-2,TRBD2,TGTGCCAGCCGCGGGGGGGTCTCCTACGAGCAGTACTTC,CASRGGVSYEQYF
NA,TRBJ2-3,TRBV10-2,TRBD2,TGCGCCAGCACGGGGCGGGGGGGGGATACGCAGTATTTT,CASTGRGGDTQYF
NA,TRBJ1-5,TRBV12-1,NA,TGTGCCAGCAGCGTCCCACGCGGACAGGGTTATAATCAGCCCCAGCATTTT,CASSVPRGQGYNQPQHF
NA,TRBJ2-7,TRBV23-1,NA,TGCGCCAGCAGTCAATCCCCTGGGACTTCTAAGGCGCAGTACTTC,CASSQSPGTSKAQYF
NA,TRBJ2-7,TRBV5-1,NA,TGCGCCAGCAGCCCCGCGTTCCGGTCCGGGGAGCAGTACTTC,CASSPAFRSGEQYF
once,TRBJ1-2,TRBV19,NA,TGTGCCAGTAGTTCCGCGACAGCGAACTATGGCTACACCTTC,CASSSATANYGYTF
NA,TRBJ2-1,TRBV25-1,NA,TGTGCCAGCAGTGAGCGGAGCTCCTACAATGAGCAGTTCTTC,CASSERSSYNEQFF
NA,TRBJ1-1,TRBV5-8,NA,TGTGCCAGCGCCTGGACGGGGGGGAACACTGAAGCTTTCTTT,CASAWTGGNTEAFF
NA,TRBJ2-7,TRBV5-1,NA,TGCGCCAGCAGCTTGTACCCCCAGGGATCCTACGAGCAGTACTTC,CASSLYPQGSYEQYF
once,TRBJ2-1,TRBV13,TRBD2,TGTGCCAGTTCTACGGGGGGCTCCTACAATGAGCAGTTCTTC,CASSTGGSYNEQFF
NA,TRBJ2-5,TRBV14,NA,TGTGCCAGCAGCCAAGCCCGAACGAGAGGGCCACAAGAGACCCAGTACTTC,CASSQARTRGPQETQYF
NA,TRBJ1-1,TRBV4-1,TRBD1,TGCGCCAGCAGCCGAGACCCGACAGGGATGAACACTGAAGCTTTCTTT,CASSRDPTGMNTEAFF
NA,TRBJ2-1,TRBV2,NA,TGTGCCAGCGGGGGGTCCTACAATGAGCAGTTCTTC,CASGGSYNEQFF
once,TRBJ1-1,TRBV29-1,NA,TGCAGCGTTGGGCGGGCGGGGGCCCAATACACTGAAGCTTTCTTT,CSVGRAGAQYTEAFF
NA,TRBJ2-7,TRBV19,NA,TGTGCCAGTAGTATAACTTCCGGAGCTACCTACGAGCAGTACTTC,CASSITSGATYEQYF
NA,TRBJ1-4,TRBV4-2,NA,TGTGCCAGCAGCCGTCGGTCCAATGAAAAACTGTTTTTT,CASSRRSNEKLFF
NA,TRBJ2-5,TRBV30,TRBD2,TGTGCCTGGAGTGTATCGGGGGGAGAGACCCAGTACTTC,CAWSVSGGETQYF
NA,TRBJ1-2,TRBV19,TRBD1,TGTGCCAGTCAAACAGGGGGTGGCTACACCTTC,CASQTGGGYTF
NA,TRBJ1-2,TRBV6-5,NA,TGTGCCAGCAGTTACATCGCAAGAGTCCAAATCTATGGCTACACCTTC,CASSYIARVQIYGYTF
NA,TRBJ1-6,TRBV5-1,TRBD1,TGCGCCAGCAGCTTTGGGGTAGGGGACAGTAATTCACCCCTCCACTTT,CASSFGVGDSNSPLHF
NA,TRBJ2-3,TRBV6-1,TRBD2,TGTGCCAGCAGTGCATTTAGCGGGGGCACAGATACGCAGTATTTT,CASSAFSGGTDTQYF
NA,TRBJ1-1,TRBV6-6,NA,TGTGCCAGCAGTACCGGACAGAACACTGAAGCTTTCTTT,CASSTGQNTEAFF
NA,TRBJ1-2,TRBV28,TRBD1,TGTGCCAGCAGTTTGGGACAGCACTATGGCTACACCTTC,CASSLGQHYGYTF
NA,TRBJ1-1,TRBV18,NA,TGTGCCAGCTCACTACAGGGTTGGGGCACTGAAGCTTTCTTT,CASSLQGWGTEAFF
NA,TRBJ1-3,TRBV28,NA,TGTGCCAGCAGTTGGAAGGGGTCTGGAAACACCATATATTTT,CASSWKGSGNTIYF
NA,TRBJ2-7,TRBV21-1,NA,TGTGCCAGCAGCAAAGGGACAGCTATCCACTCCTACGAGCAGTACTTC,CASSKGTAIHSYEQYF
NA,TRBJ2-3,TRBV21-1,NA,TGTGCCAGCAGCATAGGGTGCGGAACTAGCGGCACAGATACGCAGTATTTT,CASSIGCGTSGTDTQYF
once,TRBJ2-4,TRBV30,TRBD1,TGTGCCTGGAGTCTCGGGACAGGGATCTACTTC,CAWSLGTGIYF
NA,TRBJ1-1,TRBV2,TRBD1,TGTGCCAGCAGTGAGAGTTCGGGGACAGTGAACACTGAAGCTTTCTTT,CASSESSGTVNTEAFF